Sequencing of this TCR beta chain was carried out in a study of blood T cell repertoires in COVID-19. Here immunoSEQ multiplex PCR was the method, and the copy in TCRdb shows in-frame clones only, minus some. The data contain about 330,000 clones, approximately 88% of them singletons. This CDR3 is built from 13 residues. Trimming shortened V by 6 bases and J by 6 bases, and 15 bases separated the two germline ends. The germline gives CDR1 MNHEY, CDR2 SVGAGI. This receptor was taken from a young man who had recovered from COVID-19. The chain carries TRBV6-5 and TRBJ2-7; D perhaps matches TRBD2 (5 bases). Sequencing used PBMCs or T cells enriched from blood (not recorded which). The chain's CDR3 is CASRTSLGSEQYF. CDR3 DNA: TGTGCCAGCAGGACCTCGCTGGGGAGCGAGCAGTACTTC.